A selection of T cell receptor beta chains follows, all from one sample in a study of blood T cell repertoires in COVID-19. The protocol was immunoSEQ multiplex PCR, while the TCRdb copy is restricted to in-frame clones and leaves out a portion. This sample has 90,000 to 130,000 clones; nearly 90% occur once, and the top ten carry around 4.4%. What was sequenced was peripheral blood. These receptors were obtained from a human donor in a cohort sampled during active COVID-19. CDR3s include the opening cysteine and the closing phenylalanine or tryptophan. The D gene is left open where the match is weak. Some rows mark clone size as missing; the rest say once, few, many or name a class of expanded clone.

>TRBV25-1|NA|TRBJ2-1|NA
CASIQSGSYNEQFF
TGTGCCAGCATTCAATCCGGGAGCTACAATGAGCAGTTCTTC
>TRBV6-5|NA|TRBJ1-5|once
CASTRQVNNQPQHF
TGTGCCAGCACTCGCCAGGTAAACAATCAGCCCCAGCATTTT
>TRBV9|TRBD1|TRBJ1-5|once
CASSVGTGGNQPQHF
TGTGCCAGCAGCGTAGGGACAGGGGGCAATCAGCCCCAGCATTTT
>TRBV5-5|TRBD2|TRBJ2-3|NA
CASMGLAGALTDTQYF
TGTGCCAGCATGGGACTAGCGGGGGCCCTCACAGATACGCAGTATTTT
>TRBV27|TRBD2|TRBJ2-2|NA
CASSLGTLAGALNTGELFF
TGTGCCAGCAGTTTAGGAACACTAGCGGGGGCCCTGAACACCGGGGAGCTGTTTTTT
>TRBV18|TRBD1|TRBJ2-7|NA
CASSTWDSRSYEQYF
TGTGCCAGCTCAACCTGGGACAGCCGCTCCTACGAGCAGTACTTC
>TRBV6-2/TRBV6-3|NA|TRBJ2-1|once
CASSYSGAGSYNEQFF
TGTGCCAGCAGTTACTCGGGAGCTGGCTCCTACAATGAGCAGTTCTTC
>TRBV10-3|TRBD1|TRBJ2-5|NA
CAISSGGSETQYF
TGTGCCATCAGCTCAGGGGGCTCAGAGACCCAGTACTTC
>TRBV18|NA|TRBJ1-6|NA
CASSLTTDNNSPLHF
TGTGCCAGCTCACTAACGACAGATAATAATTCACCCCTCCACTTT
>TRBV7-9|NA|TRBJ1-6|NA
CASSLDRNNSPLHF
TGTGCCAGCAGCCTAGACAGGAATAATTCACCCCTCCACTTT
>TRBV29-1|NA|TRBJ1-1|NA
CSVARGNTEAFF
TGCAGCGTGGCCAGGGGGAACACTGAAGCTTTCTTT
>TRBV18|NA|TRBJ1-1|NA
CASSPHATGTDEAFF
TGTGCCAGCTCACCCCACGCCACAGGAACGGATGAAGCTTTCTTT
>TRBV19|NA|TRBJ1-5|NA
CASSRIPGTHNQPQHF
TGTGCCAGTAGTAGAATTCCCGGGACACACAATCAGCCCCAGCATTTT
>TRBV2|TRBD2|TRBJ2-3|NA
CASNPSGGATDTQYF
TGTGCCAGCAACCCTAGCGGGGGGGCAACAGATACGCAGTATTTT
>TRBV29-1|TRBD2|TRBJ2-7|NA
CSVGGMGLREQYF
TGCAGCGTGGGGGGGATGGGCCTTAGGGAGCAGTACTTC
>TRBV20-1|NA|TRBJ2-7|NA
CSASPGSSSYEQYF
TGCAGTGCTAGTCCCGGGTCTAGCTCCTACGAGCAGTACTTC
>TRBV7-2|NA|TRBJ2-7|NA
CASSRRSGENYEQYF
TGTGCCAGCAGCCGCCGGTCAGGGGAAAACTACGAGCAGTACTTC
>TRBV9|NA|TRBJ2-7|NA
CASSVGDRKSYEQYF
TGTGCCAGCAGCGTAGGAGACAGGAAGTCCTACGAGCAGTACTTC
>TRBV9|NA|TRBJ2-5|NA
CASSVRGTSDGETQYF
TGTGCCAGCAGCGTACGCGGGACCTCGGACGGAGAGACCCAGTACTTC
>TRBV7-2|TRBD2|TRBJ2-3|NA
CASSSPSGPSTDTQYF
TGTGCCAGCAGCTCTCCTAGCGGGCCTAGCACAGATACGCAGTATTTT
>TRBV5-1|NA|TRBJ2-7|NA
CASSLGREQYF
TGCGCCAGCAGCTTGGGGAGAGAGCAGTACTTC
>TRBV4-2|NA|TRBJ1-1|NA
CASSQITGDTEAFF
TGTGCCAGCAGCCAAATAACAGGAGACACTGAAGCTTTCTTT